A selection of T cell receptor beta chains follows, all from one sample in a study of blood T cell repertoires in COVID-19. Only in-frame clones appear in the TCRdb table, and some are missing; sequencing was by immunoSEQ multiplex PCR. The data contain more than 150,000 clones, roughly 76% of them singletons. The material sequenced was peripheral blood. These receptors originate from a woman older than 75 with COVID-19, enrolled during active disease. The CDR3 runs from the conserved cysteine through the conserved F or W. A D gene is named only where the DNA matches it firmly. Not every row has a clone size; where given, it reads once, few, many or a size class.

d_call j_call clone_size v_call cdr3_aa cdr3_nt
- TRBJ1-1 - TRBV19 CASSPTQNTEAFF TGTGCCAGTAGTCCAACACAGAACACTGAAGCTTTCTTT
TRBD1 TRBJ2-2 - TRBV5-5 CASSRGQAPGLFF TGTGCCAGCAGCCGTGGACAGGCCCCGGGGCTGTTTTTT
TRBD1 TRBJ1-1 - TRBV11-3 CASSLEQGVNTEAFF TGTGCCAGCAGCTTGGAACAGGGGGTGAACACTGAAGCTTTCTTT
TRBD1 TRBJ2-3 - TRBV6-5 CASRRQGGTSNTQYF TGTGCCAGCAGACGACAGGGGGGGACGTCGAATACGCAGTATTTT
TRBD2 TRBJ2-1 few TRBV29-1 CSGTSGVHNEQFF TGCAGCGGGACTAGCGGGGTCCACAATGAGCAGTTCTTC
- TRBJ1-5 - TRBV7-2 CASSLVGGNQPQHF TGTGCCAGCAGCTTAGTCGGGGGTAATCAGCCCCAGCATTTT
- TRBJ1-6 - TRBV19 CASSAIGGHHSPLHF TGTGCCAGTAGTGCGATAGGGGGACACCATTCACCCCTCCACTTT
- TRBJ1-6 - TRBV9 CASSAFTSSYNSPLHF TGTGCCAGCAGCGCCTTCACAAGCTCCTATAATTCACCCCTCCACTTT
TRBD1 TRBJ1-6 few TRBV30 CAWTGAGGNSPLHF TGTGCCTGGACCGGGGCAGGGGGCAATTCACCCCTCCACTTT
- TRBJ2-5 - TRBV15 CATSQNAGRGETQYF TGTGCCACCAGCCAAAATGCGGGGCGCGGGGAGACCCAGTACTTC
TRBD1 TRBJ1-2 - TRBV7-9 CASSLVHRGDYGYTF TGTGCCAGCAGCTTAGTGCACAGGGGGGACTATGGCTACACCTTC
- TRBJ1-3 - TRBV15 CATGEGTGGNTIYF TGTGCCACCGGGGAGGGCACAGGCGGAAACACCATATATTTT
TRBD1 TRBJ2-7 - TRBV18 CASSPNRGYEQYF TGTGCCAGCTCACCGAACAGGGGTTACGAGCAGTACTTC
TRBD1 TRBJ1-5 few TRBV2 CASSVGQAPNQPQHF TGTGCCAGCAGTGTAGGACAGGCTCCCAATCAGCCCCAGCATTTT
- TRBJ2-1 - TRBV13 CASSFKGGAMISYNEQFF TGTGCCAGCAGCTTTAAAGGGGGGGCTATGATTTCCTACAATGAGCAGTTCTTC
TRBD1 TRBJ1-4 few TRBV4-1 CASSLDPGTGNEKLFF TGCGCCAGCAGCCTAGATCCCGGGACAGGGAATGAAAAACTGTTTTTT
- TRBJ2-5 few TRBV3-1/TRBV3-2 CASSQDNLWRGQTQYF TGTGCCAGCAGCCAAGATAATCTCTGGCGGGGGCAGACCCAGTACTTC
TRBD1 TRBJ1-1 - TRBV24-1 CATSDPRDRGYAFF TGTGCCACCAGTGATCCCCGGGACAGGGGATACGCTTTCTTT
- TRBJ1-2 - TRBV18 CASSADRNNYGYTF TGTGCCAGCTCGGCCGACAGGAACAACTATGGCTACACCTTC
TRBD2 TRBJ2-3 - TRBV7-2 CASSLVAGVVDTQYF TGTGCCAGCAGCTTAGTTGCGGGGGTTGTGGATACGCAGTATTTT
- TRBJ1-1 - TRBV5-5 CASSLRDTNTEAFF TGTGCCAGCAGCCTCCGGGACACGAACACTGAAGCTTTCTTT
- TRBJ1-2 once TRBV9 CASSVTGIDGYTF TGTGCCAGCAGCGTAACCGGGATCGACGGCTACACCTTC
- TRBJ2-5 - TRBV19 CASSARRRETQYF TGTGCCAGTAGTGCCCGGAGGCGGGAGACCCAGTACTTC
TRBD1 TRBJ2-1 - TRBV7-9 CASSSRFGTGKSKYNEQFF TGTGCCAGCAGCTCTCGATTCGGGACAGGGAAATCCAAATACAATGAGCAGTTCTTC
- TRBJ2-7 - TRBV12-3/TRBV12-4 CASSAYGGTEQYF TGTGCCAGCAGCGCCTATGGGGGCACCGAGCAGTACTTC
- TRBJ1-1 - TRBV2 CASGKYRVYTEAFF TGTGCCAGCGGGAAATACAGGGTTTACACTGAAGCTTTCTTT
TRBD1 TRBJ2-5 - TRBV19 CATTGGGETQYF TGTGCCACTACAGGGGGCGGAGAGACCCAGTACTTC
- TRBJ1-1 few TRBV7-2 CASSLSMNTEAFF TGTGCCAGCAGCTTATCAATGAACACTGAAGCTTTCTTT
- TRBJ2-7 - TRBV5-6 CASSRVSASYEQYF TGTGCCAGCAGCCGCGTTAGCGCGTCCTACGAGCAGTACTTC
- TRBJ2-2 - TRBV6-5 CASSYGGTANTGELFF TGTGCCAGCAGTTACGGAGGGACAGCGAACACCGGGGAGCTGTTTTTT
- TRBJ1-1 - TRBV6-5 CASSSWENPEAFF TGTGCCAGCAGTTCTTGGGAGAACCCTGAAGCTTTCTTT
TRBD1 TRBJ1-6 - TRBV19 CASSLIGGADNSPLHF TGTGCCAGTAGTTTAATAGGGGGCGCTGATAATTCACCCCTCCACTTT
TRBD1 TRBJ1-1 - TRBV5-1 CASSGGQPNTEAFF TGCGCCAGCAGCGGGGGACAGCCGAACACTGAAGCTTTCTTT
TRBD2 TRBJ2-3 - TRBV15 CATSTSGGSTDTQYF TGTGCCACCAGCACTAGCGGGGGATCCACAGATACGCAGTATTTT
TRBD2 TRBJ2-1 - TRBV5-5 CASSRISGRIVDEQFF TGTGCCAGCAGCCGAATTAGCGGGAGGATCGTCGATGAGCAGTTCTTC
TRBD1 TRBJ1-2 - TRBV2 CASSPDKGAYGYTF TGTGCCAGCAGCCCAGACAAGGGGGCCTATGGCTACACCTTC
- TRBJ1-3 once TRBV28 CASSSPRASSGNTIYF TGTGCCAGCAGTTCCCCCCGTGCCAGCTCTGGAAACACCATATATTTT
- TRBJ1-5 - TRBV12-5 CASGTYFSPGGNQPQHF TGTGCTAGTGGTACTTACTTTTCCCCAGGGGGCAATCAGCCCCAGCATTTT
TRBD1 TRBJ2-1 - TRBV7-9 CATQWEGGPIEEQFF TGTGCCACCCAGTGGGAAGGGGGCCCCATCGAAGAGCAGTTCTTC
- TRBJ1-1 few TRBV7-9 CASSPKDRLNTEAFF TGTGCCAGCAGCCCGAAGGACAGACTAAACACTGAAGCTTTCTTT
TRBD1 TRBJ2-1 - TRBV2 CASTPGQGRRQFF TGTGCCAGCACCCCGGGACAGGGAAGGAGACAGTTCTTC